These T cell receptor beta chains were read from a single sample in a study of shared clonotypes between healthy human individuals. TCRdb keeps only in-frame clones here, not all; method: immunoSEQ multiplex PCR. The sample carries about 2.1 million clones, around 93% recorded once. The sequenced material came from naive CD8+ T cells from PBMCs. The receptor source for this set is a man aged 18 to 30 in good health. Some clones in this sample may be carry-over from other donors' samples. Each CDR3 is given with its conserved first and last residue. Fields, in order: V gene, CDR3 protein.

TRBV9	CASSAPGSFNEQYF
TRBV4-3	CASSQELMTGLSTDTQYF
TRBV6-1	CASSGRDRGRETQYF
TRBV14	CASSPLAGGNTGELFF
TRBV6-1	CATALLRGSTDTQYF
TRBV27	CASSPSGGEFNQPQHF
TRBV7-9	CASSPDRLGETQYF
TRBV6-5	CASKQGASNQPQHF
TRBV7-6	CASSVGSSFSGNFGNTIYF
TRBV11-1	CASSLVAWGQENTEAFF
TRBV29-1	CSVEGDQGARSPYGYTF
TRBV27	CASSQGANPYEQYF
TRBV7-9	CAISWTGELFF
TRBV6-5	CASSWREGQANEQFF
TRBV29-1	CSVETGFTEAFF
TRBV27	CASSLWGTPSNQPQHF
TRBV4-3	CASSQDRRGTSYGYTF
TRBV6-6	CASSLDRSEAFF
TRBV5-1	CASSLAGQTYEQYF
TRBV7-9	CASSLAGESNF
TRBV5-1	CASSARLAGHRDTQYF
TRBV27	CASSLLDRVNTGELFF
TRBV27	CASRYKAGSYEQYF
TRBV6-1	CASGEDRVANEQYF
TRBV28	CASSLWRGIQPQHF
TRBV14	CASSGLGAPFSDTQYF
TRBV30	CAWSGGGFSNQPQHF
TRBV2	CASSEAGQGYNEQFF
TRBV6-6	CASRPSAYEQYF
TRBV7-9	CASSVGLALGGDEQYF
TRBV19	CAVGGLRNTEAFF
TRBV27	CASSLQAAGELFF
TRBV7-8	CASLNPGTGPYEQYF
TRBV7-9	CASSSLGIWTEAFF
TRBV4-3	CASSQDKHLYEQYF
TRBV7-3	CASSSIAGAYNEQFF
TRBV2	CASSVSFLQPQHF
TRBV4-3	CASSRGTGGAETQYF
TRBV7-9	CASSSTFGQSTNMPYEQYF
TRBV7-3	CASSSGTSGRFYNEQFF
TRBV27	CASSFVGTNEQFF
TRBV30	CAWSVFLGGQPQHF
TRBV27	CASTVRGTGTEDNEQFF
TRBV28	CASSLYGSETQYF
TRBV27	CASSPETGWSEKLFF
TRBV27	CASSWGGVNYEQYF
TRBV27	CASSSMVLRDTGELFF
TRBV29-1	CSAAGTGLSGANVLTF
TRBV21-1	CASTTGDEQYF
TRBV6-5	CASSFHRQGYEQFF
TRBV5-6	CASSLAAPSGFGAFF
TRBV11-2	CASSIRAGTPGNTIYF
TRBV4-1	CASSQVRMNTEAFF
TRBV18	CASSPFTETSTDTQYF
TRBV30	CAWSTTKNIQYF